This T cell receptor (beta chain) was recovered during a study of blood T cell repertoires in COVID-19 (TCRdb year 2020). Describing the broader study: The collaborator samples originated in the United States, Italy and Spain and spanned the acute and convalescent phases of COVID-19. The material from the prospective study consisted of cDNA or gDNA derived from T cells, B-cell-depleted T cells, or PBMCs. Subjects who had been exposed to COVID-19, were actively infected with it, or had recovered from it provided the deeply sampled blood TCRbeta repertoires that made up the dataset. The repertoires were released in a freely available public database meant as a resource for research on the immune response to SARS-CoV-2. The samples were drawn from the first 160 participants of the ongoing ImmuneRACE study and from more than 1,000 subjects provided by 6 global collaborators. Nearly every sample came with metadata listing a de-identified subject ID, COVID-19 status, age in years and sex. Where available, HLA class I and class II types were taken from metadata supplied by the sample provider and were not determined by assay-based typing.

The study at large found these results: How much clinical and demographic metadata was included differed by source and by participant, and the metadata was provided uncurated.

The CDR3 goes from the cysteine to the phenylalanine over 11 residues. Of all the DNA, just the CDR3 is kept, 33 bases in frame from base 1. V is clipped by 10 bases and J by 12 bases, and the sequence between their germline boundaries is 15 bases long. The germline V gene (reference sequence) provides CDR1 LNHDA and CDR2 SQIVND. TCRbeta CDR3 regions were amplified from genomic DNA using the immunoSEQ Assay, a bias-controlled multiplex PCR. Regarding the original processing steps: The number of nucleated cells in each sample was estimated by amplification of reference gene primers within the assay. To quantify the absolute abundance of each unique TCRbeta CDR3 rearrangement, sequence reads were collapsed and filtered. For each sample, productive Simpson clonality was calculated as the square root of Simpson's diversity index across productive rearrangements. The table comes from immuneACCESS by way of TCRdb, which keeps in-frame sequences with V and J called. Part of the clones is missing from these tables; in studies checked, under half for an unresolved V gene and the rest for unknown reasons. The DNA gave D and trimming, while V, J and clone size come from that table. The sample contains roughly 260,000 clones, around 85% of them found a single time. Jointly, the top ten make up roughly 4% of the sample.

Concerning this clone: Its target antigen remains unknown. Base quality data are lacking; no much larger clone is found one base away.

The collaborating institutions used their own protocols to collect whole blood in K2EDTA tubes. For TCRbeta analysis, collaborator samples were shipped as frozen whole blood, as isolated PBMCs, or as DNA extracted from either sample type. The chain is encoded by TRBV19 joined to TRBJ1-4; no D segment can be confidently identified. The sample consisted of peripheral blood. The TCR sequence derives from a woman aged 40 to 55 with active or convalescent COVID-19. The CDR3 corresponds to CATSGTVQLFF. In nucleotide form, the sequence is TGTGCCACAAGCGGTACAGTTCAACTGTTTTTT.